The T cell receptor (beta chain) described here comes from a study of graft-versus-host responses after intestinal transplantation. Whole-study results and caveats: Individuals who had graft-donor T cell macrochimerism had allografts that showed high graft-versus-host to host-versus-graft clonal ratios.

With 5 bases clipped from V and 3 bases from J, the junction kept 6 bases outside the gene matches. This CDR3 has 15 amino acids. From germline, CDR1 is LNHDA and CDR2 SQIVND (reference sequence). With respect to this clone: The antigen remains unidentified.

Measured with immunoSEQ multiplex PCR; TCRdb has only the in-frame clones, and not every one. The sample has roughly 40,000 clones, approximately 93% seen once. The sample consisted of PBMCs, taken 734 days after intestinal transplantation. The genes are TRBV19 and TRBJ1-4; 7 bases fit TRBD1. This TCR came from a human patient who received an intestinal transplant, so some T cells may come from the graft donor. CDR3 in DNA: TGTGCCAGTAGTCCCGGGGGACAGCCTAATGAAAAACTGTTTTTT. Protein sequence: CASSPGGQPNEKLFF.